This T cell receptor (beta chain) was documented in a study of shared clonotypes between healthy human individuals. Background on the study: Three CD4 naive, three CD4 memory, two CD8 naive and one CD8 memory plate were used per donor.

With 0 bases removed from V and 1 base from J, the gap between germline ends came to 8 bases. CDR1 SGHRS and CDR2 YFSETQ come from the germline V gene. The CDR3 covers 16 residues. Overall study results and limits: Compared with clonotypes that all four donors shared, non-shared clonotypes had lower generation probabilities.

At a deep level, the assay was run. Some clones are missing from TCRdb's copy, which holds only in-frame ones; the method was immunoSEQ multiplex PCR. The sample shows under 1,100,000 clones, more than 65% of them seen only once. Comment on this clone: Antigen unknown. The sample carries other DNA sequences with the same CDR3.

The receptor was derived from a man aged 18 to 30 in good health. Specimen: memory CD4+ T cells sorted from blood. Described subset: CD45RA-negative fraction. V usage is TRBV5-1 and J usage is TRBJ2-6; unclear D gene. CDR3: CASSLDAGSGANVLTF. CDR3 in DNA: TGCGCCAGCAGCTTGGACGCAGGTTCTGGGGCCAACGTCCTGACTTTC.